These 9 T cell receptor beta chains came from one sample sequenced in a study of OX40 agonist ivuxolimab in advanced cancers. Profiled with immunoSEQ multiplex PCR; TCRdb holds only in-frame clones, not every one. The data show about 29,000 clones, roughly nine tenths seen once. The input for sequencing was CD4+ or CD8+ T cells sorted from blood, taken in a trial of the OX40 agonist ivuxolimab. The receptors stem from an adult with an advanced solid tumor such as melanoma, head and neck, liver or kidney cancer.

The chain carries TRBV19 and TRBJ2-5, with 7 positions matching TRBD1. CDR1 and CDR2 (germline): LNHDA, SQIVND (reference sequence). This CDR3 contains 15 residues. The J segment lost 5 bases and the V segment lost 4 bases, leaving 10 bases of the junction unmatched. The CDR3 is CASSKPGQRRETQYF. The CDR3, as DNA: TGTGCCAGTAGTAAACCGGGACAGAGAAGGGAGACCCAGTACTTC.

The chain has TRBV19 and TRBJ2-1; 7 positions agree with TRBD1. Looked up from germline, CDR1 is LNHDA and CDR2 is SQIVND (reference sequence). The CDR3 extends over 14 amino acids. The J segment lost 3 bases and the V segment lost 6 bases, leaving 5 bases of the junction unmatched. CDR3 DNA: TGTGCCAGTAGAGCCGGGACAGTCTACAATGAGCAGTTCTTC. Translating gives CASRAGTVYNEQFF.

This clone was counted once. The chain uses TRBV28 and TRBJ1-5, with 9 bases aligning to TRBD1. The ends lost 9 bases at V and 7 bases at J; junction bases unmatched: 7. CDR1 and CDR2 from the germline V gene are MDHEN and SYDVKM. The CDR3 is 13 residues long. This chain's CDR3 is CASSTGGYQPQHF. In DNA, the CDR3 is TGTGCCAGTAGTACAGGGGGCTACCAGCCCCAGCATTTT.

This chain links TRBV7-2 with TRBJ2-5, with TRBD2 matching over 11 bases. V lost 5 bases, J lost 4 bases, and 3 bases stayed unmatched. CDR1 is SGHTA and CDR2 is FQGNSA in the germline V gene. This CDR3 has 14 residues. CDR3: CASSDGLAGETQYF. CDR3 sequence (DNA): TGTGCCAGCAGCGACGGACTAGCGGGAGAGACCCAGTACTTC.

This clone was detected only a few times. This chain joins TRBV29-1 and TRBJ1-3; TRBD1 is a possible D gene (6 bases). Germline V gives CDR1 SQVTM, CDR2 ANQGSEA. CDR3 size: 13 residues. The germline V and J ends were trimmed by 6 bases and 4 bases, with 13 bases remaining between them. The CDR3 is CSVRPTGGNTIYF. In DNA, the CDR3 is TGCAGCGTCAGACCCACAGGGGGAAACACCATATATTTT.

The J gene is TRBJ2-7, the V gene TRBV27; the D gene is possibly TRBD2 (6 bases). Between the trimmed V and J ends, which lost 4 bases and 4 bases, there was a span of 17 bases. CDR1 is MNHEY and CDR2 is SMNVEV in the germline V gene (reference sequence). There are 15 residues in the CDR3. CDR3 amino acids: CASSSIRASVYEQYF. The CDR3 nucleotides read TGTGCCAGCAGTTCCATCAGGGCTAGCGTTTACGAGCAGTACTTC.

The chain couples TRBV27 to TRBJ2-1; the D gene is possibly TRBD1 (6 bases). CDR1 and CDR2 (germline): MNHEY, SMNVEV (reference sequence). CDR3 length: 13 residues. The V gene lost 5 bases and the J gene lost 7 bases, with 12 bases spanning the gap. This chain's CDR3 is CASSTDRWNEQFF. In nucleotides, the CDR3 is TGTGCCAGCAGTACTGACAGGTGGAATGAGCAGTTCTTC.

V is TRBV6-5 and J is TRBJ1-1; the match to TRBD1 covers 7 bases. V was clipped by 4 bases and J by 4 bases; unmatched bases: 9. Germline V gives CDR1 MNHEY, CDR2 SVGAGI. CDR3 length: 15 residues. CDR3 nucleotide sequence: TGTGCCAGCAGTTTCTCCGAGGGGGCAGGCACTGAAGCTTTCTTT. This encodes CASSFSEGAGTEAFF.

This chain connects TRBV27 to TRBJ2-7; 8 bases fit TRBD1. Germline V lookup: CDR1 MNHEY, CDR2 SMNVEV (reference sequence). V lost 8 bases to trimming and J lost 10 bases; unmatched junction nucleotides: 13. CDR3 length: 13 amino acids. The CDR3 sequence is CASGAGQAISQYF. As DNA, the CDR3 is TGTGCCAGCGGCGCGGGACAGGCGATTTCCCAGTACTTC.